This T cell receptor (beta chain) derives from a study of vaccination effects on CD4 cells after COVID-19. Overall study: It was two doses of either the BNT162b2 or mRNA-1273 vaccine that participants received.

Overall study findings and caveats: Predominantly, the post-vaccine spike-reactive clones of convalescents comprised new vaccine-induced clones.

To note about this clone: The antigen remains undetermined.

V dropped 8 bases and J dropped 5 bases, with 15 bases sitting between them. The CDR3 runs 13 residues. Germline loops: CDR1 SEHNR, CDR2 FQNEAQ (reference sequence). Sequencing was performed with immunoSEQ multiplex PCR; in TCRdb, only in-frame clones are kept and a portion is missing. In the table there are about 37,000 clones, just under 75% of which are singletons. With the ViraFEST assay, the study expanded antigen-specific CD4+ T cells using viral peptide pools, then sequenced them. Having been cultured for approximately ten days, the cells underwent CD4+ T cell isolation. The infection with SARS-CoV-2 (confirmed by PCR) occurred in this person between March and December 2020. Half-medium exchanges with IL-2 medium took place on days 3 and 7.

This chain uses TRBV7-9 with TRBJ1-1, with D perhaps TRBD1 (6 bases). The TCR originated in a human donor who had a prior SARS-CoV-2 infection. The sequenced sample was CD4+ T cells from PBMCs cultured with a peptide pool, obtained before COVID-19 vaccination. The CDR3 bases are TGTGCCAGCTTGTCGCAGGGGCGGACTGAAGCTTTCTTT. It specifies CASLSQGRTEAFF.